These 24 T cell receptor beta chains were sequenced from one sample in a study of early T cells in non-severe SARS-CoV-2 infection. TCRdb reanalysed the 5' RACE reads using MiXCR and keeps one entry per CDR3 protein. Of roughly 53,000 distinct CDR3 sequences in the sample, around 9.3% were seen once. The input for sequencing was whole blood, taken at baseline. These receptors were taken from an adult who was a healthcare worker with PCR-confirmed SARS-CoV-2 infection or an uninfected control (not recorded which).

The genes are TRBV11-2 and TRBJ1-2; a possible D gene is TRBD1 (6 bases). This CDR3 is built from 17 residues. Germline V gives CDR1 SGHAT, CDR2 FQNNGV. V lost 5 bases and J lost 7, with 26 bases in between. CDR3 bases: TGTGCCAGCAGCCCCCAAGAGGGGGGTGGTTGGAGGGGTGGCTACACCTTC. It specifies CASSPQEGGGWRGGYTF.

The chain joins TRBV20-1 to TRBJ1-6; TRBD1 might be the D (6 bases). Germline loops: CDR1 DFQATT, CDR2 SNEGSKA (reference sequence). The CDR3 has 14 amino acids. V was shortened by 0 bases and J by 10 bases, with 13 bases between the two germline ends. This CDR3 reads CSARDTGRGSPLHF. The DNA of the CDR3 is TGCAGTGCTAGAGATACCGGCAGGGGATCACCCCTCCACTTT.

This clonotype was observed a few times. The chain is built from TRBV7-8 and TRBJ1-6, with a weak D call TRBD1 (6 bases). This CDR3 comprises 15 residues. The germline V gene has CDR1 SGHVS and CDR2 FQNEAQ. Between the trimmed V and J ends, which lost 5 bases and 7 bases, there was a span of 15 bases. CDR3 in DNA: TGTGCCAGCAGCCCAGGGGACATCGAAAATTCACCCCTCCACTTT. Residues: CASSPGDIENSPLHF.

Only a few counts were recorded for this clonotype. V usage is TRBV5-1 and J usage is TRBJ1-2, with a possible D match to TRBD1 (5 bases). Trimming removed 7 bases from V and 5 bases from J, with 30 bases in between. Germline CDR1 reads SGHRS; CDR2 reads YFSETQ. The CDR3 totals 18 residues. The CDR3 region is CASATGRALASSGYGYTF. The CDR3 nucleotides are TGCGCCAGCGCCACGGGCAGGGCCCTAGCCTCATCCGGGTATGGCTACACCTTC.

In its sample, this clonotype was seen a few times. The V call is TRBV14, the J call TRBJ1-2; 10 bases are a match to TRBD1. The CDR3 is 15 residues long. Trimming at V came to 4 bases and at J to 9 bases, leaving 11 bases not matched to a gene. CDR1 and CDR2 from the germline V gene are SGHDN and FVKESK. In nucleotides, the CDR3 is TGTGCCAGCAGCCGGTCGACAGGGGGCGTTTGGAGCTACACCTTC. It codes for CASSRSTGGVWSYTF.

The V gene is TRBV9, the J gene TRBJ2-2, with D perhaps TRBD2 (6 bases). There are 19 residues in the CDR3. CDR1 and CDR2 (germline): SGDLS, YYNGEE. V was clipped by 3 bases and J by 2 bases, with 23 bases between them. The CDR3, as DNA: TGTGCCAGCAGCGCGGACCTTGGGACGGGAGACCTAAACACCGGGGAGCTGTTTTTT. This translates into CASSADLGTGDLNTGELFF.

This clonotype has more than one count but fewer than ten. The rearrangement joins TRBV14 to TRBJ1-2; perhaps TRBD1 as D (5 bases). V was clipped by 2 bases and J by 3 bases, with 10 bases between them. Germline values: CDR1 SGHDN, CDR2 FVKESK. This CDR3 region has 14 residues. Here the CDR3 DNA reads TGTGCCAGCAGCCAACGAGGGACGGACTATGGCTACACCTTC. Translating gives CASSQRGTDYGYTF.

This clonotype was observed at least ten times. V gene TRBV6-6 combines with J gene TRBJ1-2, with TRBD1 matching over 8 bases. The CDR3 is 16 residues long. The V gene's germline CDR1 is MNHNY and CDR2 SVGAGI (reference sequence). Trimming at V came to 2 bases and at J to 5 bases, leaving 10 bases not matched to a gene. In DNA form, the CDR3 reads TGTGCCAGCAGTTACCCCGGACAGGGTTTAGGTTATGGCTACACCTTC. Encoded protein: CASSYPGQGLGYGYTF.

This clonotype appeared many times. The gene calls are TRBV12-3 or TRBV12-4 and TRBJ2-1; D is perhaps TRBD1 or TRBD2 (5 bases each). V lost 3 bases, J lost 0 bases, and 18 bases lay in between. CDR3 length: 18 amino acids. The CDR3: CASSLFFLGDRSYNEQFF. CDR3 nucleotides: TGTGCCAGCAGTTTGTTTTTCCTGGGGGACCGCTCCTACAATGAGCAGTTCTTC.

This clonotype showed up many times. This chain uses TRBV6-6 with TRBJ1-3; 7 bases fit TRBD1. V gave up 4 bases and J gave up 5 bases; unmatched junction bases: 8. Germline CDR1 is MNHNY and CDR2 is SVGAGI (reference sequence). This CDR3 comprises 15 residues. Written as DNA, the CDR3 is TGTGCCAGCAGTTGGGACAGTTCTCCAAGAAACACCATATATTTT. Its translation: CASSWDSSPRNTIYF.

This chain connects TRBV12-3 or TRBV12-4 to TRBJ1-6; D may be TRBD1 (6 bases). V was pared by 4 bases and J by 7 bases, with 11 bases between. The CDR3 totals 14 residues. The CDR3 protein is CASSSGQPNSPLHF. The CDR3 coding sequence is TGTGCCAGCAGTTCAGGACAGCCAAATTCACCCCTCCACTTT.

The table lists this clonotype with a few counts. The gene calls are TRBV6-4 and TRBJ2-2; D gene uncertain. Deletions cut 0 bases from V and 3 bases from J, with 5 bases between. The CDR3 is 14 residues long. Germline values: CDR1 MRHNA, CDR2 SNTAGT. The CDR3 spells CASSDSADTGELFF. The CDR3 DNA reads TGTGCCAGCAGTGACTCCGCAGACACCGGGGAGCTGTTTTTT.

The rearrangement joins TRBV21-1 to TRBJ2-1; TRBD1 is taken as the D call from the table, unchecked against the DNA. TRBV21-1 constitutes a pseudogene. The CDR3 covers 14 residues. In nucleotides, the CDR3 is TGTGCCAGCAGCAGGCGGGGTCAGGGGGTAGAGCAGTTCTTC. Its protein product is CASSRRGQGVEQFF.

The sample holds a few counts of this clonotype. This rearrangement joins TRBV11-2 to TRBJ2-7; D not resolved. The CDR3 covers 12 residues. The V gene lost 5 bases and the J gene lost 7 bases, with 12 bases spanning the gap. Germline CDR1 reads SGHAT; CDR2 reads FQNNGV. This CDR3 is CASSPNSAEQYF. The CDR3 nucleotides are TGTGCCAGCAGCCCAAACTCTGCGGAGCAGTACTTC.

As DNA, the CDR3 is TGTGCCAGCATGATTCGCGGGAGTATCACAGATACGCAGTATTTT. Translation gives CASMIRGSITDTQYF. V is TRBV12-3 or TRBV12-4 and J is TRBJ2-3; 7 bases match TRBD2. V lost 7 bases and J lost 2; bases outside the gene matches: 9. There are 15 residues in the CDR3.

This clonotype was seen many times. The CDR3 DNA is TGTGCCAGCAACCAGGGGCCGGGGAACACTGAAGCTTTCTTT. This translates into CASNQGPGNTEAFF. This chain uses TRBV6-1 with TRBJ1-1; a weak D match, TRBD1 (6 bases). The CDR3 runs to 14 residues. V was cut by 7 bases and J by 1 base, with 13 bases left in between. Germline V gene data show CDR1 as MNHNS and CDR2 as SASEGT.

The table lists this clonotype with many counts. The chain carries TRBV12-3 or TRBV12-4 and TRBJ1-4, with 7 nucleotides matching TRBD1. The J segment lost 4 bases and the V segment lost 4 bases, leaving 3 bases of the junction unmatched. The CDR3 has 14 amino acids. This CDR3 reads CASSSRGLNEKLFF. The CDR3 DNA reads as TGTGCCAGCAGTTCGAGGGGGCTTAATGAAAAACTGTTTTTT.

This clonotype was found a few times. The rearrangement links TRBV4-1 to TRBJ2-7, with TRBD1 matching over 7 bases. The germline gives CDR1 MGHRA, CDR2 YSYEKL. V lost 0 bases, J lost 3 bases, and 8 bases stayed unmatched. The CDR3 length is 16 residues. In nucleotides, the CDR3 is TGCGCCAGCAGCCAAGATCAGAGGACAGGACACTACGAGCAGTACTTC. It yields the protein CASSQDQRTGHYEQYF.

Many counts were recorded for this clonotype. The chain recombines TRBV2 with TRBJ2-7; TRBD1 might be the D (7 bases). CDR3 length: 15 residues. V lost 4 bases to trimming and J lost 7 bases, with 20 bases between them. Germline V gene lookup returns CDR1 SNHLY and CDR2 FYNNEI. The CDR3 region has the DNA TGTGCCAGCAGTGCTTCGGACGGAGGGGGCAGGGAGCAGTACTTC. Protein product: CASSASDGGGREQYF.

The chain links TRBV5-6 to TRBJ2-7, with TRBD2 matching 14 bases. Germline V gene sequence: CDR1 SGHDT, CDR2 YYEEEE. The CDR3 loop spans 15 amino acids. Trimming took 4 bases from V and 3 from J; bases not matched to a gene: 3. As DNA, the CDR3 is TGTGCCAGCAGCGCAGGACTAGCGGGAGGCTACGAGCAGTACTTC. It codes for CASSAGLAGGYEQYF.

In this sample, this clonotype turned up a few times. The chain is built from TRBV30 and TRBJ1-1; the match to TRBD1 covers 7 bases. The germline gives CDR1 GTSNPN, CDR2 SVGIG (reference sequence). V lost 3 bases and J lost 0; bases outside the gene matches: 4. The length of the CDR3 is 14 residues. CDR3 region: CAWRGTVMNTEAFF. The CDR3 DNA reads as TGTGCCTGGAGGGGGACAGTCATGAACACTGAAGCTTTCTTT.

There are many counts of this clonotype. The CDR3 region has the DNA TGCGCCAGTAGTTTTCAGGGGAATCAGCCCCAGCATTTT. It encodes CASSFQGNQPQHF. The chain has TRBV10-2 and TRBJ1-5; D may be TRBD1 (6 bases). The CDR3 has 13 amino acids. Germline V gives CDR1 WSHSY, CDR2 SAAADI. V shed 9 bases and J shed 4 bases, with 13 bases lying between them.

This clonotype was detected only a few times. The chain has TRBV28 and TRBJ1-5; D remains unclear. CDR1 and CDR2 from the germline V gene are MDHEN and SYDVKM. V was cut by 2 bases and J by 7 bases, with 12 bases left in between. The CDR3 runs to 14 residues. Here the CDR3 DNA reads TGTGCCAGCAGTTTACAGGTTGTGGGACAGCCCCAGCATTTT. Residues: CASSLQVVGQPQHF.

V and J are TRBV6-5 and TRBJ2-5; D call uncertain. The CDR3 covers 14 residues. The germline V gene encodes CDR1 MNHEY and CDR2 SVGAGI. Trimming stripped 2 bases from V and 5 bases from J, with 12 bases between. Written as DNA, the CDR3 is TGTGCCAGCAGTTACACCCCCATGGGGGAGACCCAGTACTTC. Its protein is CASSYTPMGETQYF.